This TCR beta chain was observed in a study of neoadjuvant nivolumab and ipilimumab in lung cancer. Study-wide findings and caveats: TCR clonality did not significantly correlate with pathologic tumor regression. Only two of four nivolumab-treated tumors gained richness and clonality by surgery. Resected-tumor TCR richness correlated positively with pretherapy blood richness. Resected tumors had greater TCR richness and clonality than uninvolved lung.

Concerning this clone itself: What it binds is not known.

The CDR3 has 15 residues. From germline, CDR1 is SGHAT and CDR2 FQNNGV. The V end lost 5 bases, the J end lost 5 bases, and 15 bases lay between the germline ends. Assay used: immunoSEQ multiplex PCR; TCRdb lists only in-frame clones, some missing. The profile shows around 13,000 clones, about two thirds of them singletons. The chain uses TRBV11-2 and TRBJ2-2, with a weak D call TRBD1 (5 bases). The specimen was peripheral blood, collected after neoadjuvant nivolumab, alone or with ipilimumab, at or shortly before surgery. This clonotype originated in an adult with non-small cell lung cancer. The CDR3 region has the DNA TGTGCCAGCAGCACAGGTCCCCAGGCGACCGGGGAGCTGTTTTTT. Translation gives CASSTGPQATGELFF.